This T cell receptor beta chain was found in a study of T cells in Graves' hyperthyroidism and ophthalmopathy. Notes on this clonotype: The antigen is undetermined.

Study-wide points: Most thyroid clonotypes expanded above 0.001 were also detected in blood.

Germline CDR1 SGHRS, CDR2 YFSETQ. With 0 bases removed from V and 4 bases from J, the gap between germline ends came to 7 bases. This CDR3 has 14 residues. Amplified TCR beta CDR3 regions came from RNA transcripts. HTBI primers drove first-round RT-PCR of the TCR CDR3. Each CDR3 protein is one row after TCRdb ran MiXCR on the multiplex PCR reads. The table has 410,000 or so distinct CDR3 sequences, around 15% seen once; the top ten hold around 13%. Material: blood. The V and J genes are TRBV5-1 and TRBJ2-2; tentative D call: TRBD1 (5 bases). The origin of this receptor is a man younger than 30 with Graves' ophthalmopathy. Here the CDR3 reads CASSLEGFTGELFF. The CDR3 region has the DNA TGCGCCAGCAGCTTGGAGGGGTTCACCGGGGAGCTGTTTTTT.